This T cell receptor beta chain was retrieved from a study of T-cell memory formation after mild COVID-19. Study-wide background: TCR clustering was largely donor specific.

Only a few counts were recorded for this clonotype. What it binds is unknown. Study-wide results and caveats: Chiefly within CM and EM were the contracting CD4+ clones; CD8+ ones were within EMRA. Pre-infection memory carried some responding clones, suggesting that cross-reactive memory joined. Clones shrinking between day 15 and 85 showed a balanced CD4/CD8 split, and those that grew later tilted toward CD4+.

CDR1 is SEHNR and CDR2 is FQNEAQ in the germline V gene (reference sequence). Trimming took off 4 bases at V and 6 bases at J, with 7 bases between the two ends. This CDR3 comprises 12 residues. TCRdb passed the 5' RACE reads through MiXCR, listing each CDR3 protein once. The data hold over 350,000 distinct CDR3 sequences, with approximately 24% observed a single time. This chain joins TRBV7-9 and TRBJ1-5, with no clear D. The sequencing input was PBMCs or a T cell subset sorted from them (not recorded which). The sequence derives from an adult woman who had mild COVID-19 (a few samples of this study predate the infection). Cell type and time point are not known. The CDR3 region has the DNA TGTGCCAGCAGCTCCTCTGTTCAGCCCCAGCATTTT. As protein: CASSSSVQPQHF.